This T cell receptor (beta chain) derives from a study of blood T cells in healthy people across ages. About the research overall: There was about one barcoded beta molecule captured by template switching per two T cells. Overall study findings and caveats: Strongly correlated with naive T cell percentage was TCR beta diversity. Older age went with lower TCR beta diversity per million T cells, in a roughly linear way.

With a J-beta primer mix and a sample-barcoded 5' primer, a second PCR ran about 7 to 12 cycles. A template-switch adaptor with 12 random nucleotides tagged each cDNA molecule. TCRdb recomputed calls from the 5' RACE reads with MiXCR, one row per CDR3 protein. The sample yields fewer than 2,000,000 distinct CDR3 sequences, about 32% seen once. Comments on this clonotype: Its target is unknown.

Source material: blood. This clonotype was sampled from a woman in her twenties or thirties in good health.

This CDR3 is CASSFATGSTEAFF. As DNA, the CDR3 is TGTGCCAGCAGCTTCGCCACGGGAAGCACTGAAGCTTTCTTT. V and J are TRBV6-2 or TRBV6-3 and TRBJ1-1; no firm D call. V was trimmed by 6 bases and J by 4 bases, leaving 15 bases between them. Germline V gives CDR1 MNHEY, CDR2 SVGEGT. The CDR3 sequence is 14 residues long.